This T cell receptor (beta chain) came from a study of Ad26.COV2.S vaccination and SARS-CoV-2 variants. The overall study: Participant was drawn from the COV1001 Ad26.COV2.S trial arm.

Only in-frame clones appear in the TCRdb table, and some are missing; sequencing was by immunoSEQ multiplex PCR. The sample records hundreds of thousands of clones, 89% being singletons. Regarding treatment: around 19 received Ad26.COV2.S at low or high dose, single or two shots; 5 received placebo; per-sample allocation not given. Vaccine and placebo recipients were sampled on day 63 after the first injection. What was given as vaccine was an Ad26 vector encoding Wuhan-strain SARS-CoV-2 spike. Trimming removed 5 bases at V and 1 base at J, with 14 bases between. Germline assignment: CDR1 MNHNY and CDR2 SVGAGI (reference sequence). This CDR3 is built from 15 residues.

The TCR sequence derives from a person aged 18-65 years who received the Ad26.COV2.S COVID-19 vaccine or a placebo. This chain uses TRBV6-6 with TRBJ1-2; D not resolved. Here the sequenced sample was peripheral blood, taken in a trial of Ad26.COV2.S vaccine versus placebo. CDR3 coding DNA: TGTGCCAGCAGTCCCTTATCCTCCTATAACTATGGCTACACCTTC. The encoded protein is CASSPLSSYNYGYTF.